Following are 30 T cell receptor beta chains from one sample sequenced in a study of metastatic and nonmetastatic thyroid tumors. With MiXCR, TCRdb called clones anew from the PCR reads. Of tens of thousands of clones detected, roughly an eighth appear once; the ten largest clones hold 8.5% to 10%. Each patient went into thyroid surgery without having received any treatment. The sequencing input was blood. These receptors originate from a male donor with papillary thyroid cancer or a benign thyroid nodule (not recorded which). Some clones in this sample may be carry-over from other donors' samples.

This clone was detected a few times. Lacking the conserved final phenylalanine or tryptophan, this CDR3 likely reflects a read error. The V call is TRBV29-1, the J call TRBJ2-7; D may be TRBD1 or TRBD2 (5 bases each). Trimming left V 6 bases short and J 2 bases short, with 17 bases between. The CDR3 consists of 14 residues. Germline assignment: CDR1 SQVTM and CDR2 ANQGSEA. The CDR3 is CSVGWDRIPYEQYL. The CDR3 DNA follows: TGCAGCGTAGGGTGGGACCGCATTCCCTACGAGCAGTACCTC.

This clone was seen at least ten times. The chain links TRBV2 to TRBJ2-7; TRBD2 is a possible D gene (5 bases). V was clipped by 5 bases and J by 4 bases, with 18 bases between them. The CDR3 consists of 15 residues. Germline assignment: CDR1 SNHLY and CDR2 FYNNEI. CDR3: CASSIPGLTNYEQYF. The CDR3 DNA is TGTGCCAGCAGTATCCCCGGACTGACGAATTACGAGCAGTACTTC. Using reference TRBV2 and TRBJ2-7 for the parts outside the CDR3, the full variable domain is EPEVTQTPSHQVTQMGQEVILRCVPISNHLYFYWYRQILGQKVEFLVSFYNNEISEKSEIFDDQFSVERPDGSNFTLKIRSTKLEDSAMYFCASSIPGLTNYEQYFGPGTRLTVT.

This clone was found many times. Additional DNA sequences in this sample encode the identical CDR3. This sequence joins TRBV6-1 and TRBJ2-1; TRBD2 aligns across 7 bases. The CDR3 runs 16 residues. Germline CDR1 and CDR2: MNHNS and SASEGT. The trim removed 0 bases at V and 1 base at J, leaving 3 bases unmatched. CDR3 residues: CASSEASGLSYNEQFF. In DNA form, the CDR3 reads TGTGCCAGCAGTGAAGCCTCGGGACTATCCTACAATGAGCAGTTCTTC.

A few counts support this clone. A much more abundant neighbour one base away suggests this may be a read error. The chain links TRBV29-1 to TRBJ1-2; perhaps TRBD1 as D (5 bases). CDR3 size: 11 residues. CDR1 and CDR2 (germline): SQVTM, ANQGSEA. Between the trimmed V and J ends, which lost 7 bases and 6 bases, there was a span of 12 bases. CDR3 in amino acids: CSAAGDDGYTF. DNA of the CDR3: TGCAGCGCTGCGGGGGATGATGGCTACACCTTC.

This clone was detected ten times or more. This rearrangement joins TRBV12-3 or TRBV12-4 to TRBJ2-2, with D perhaps TRBD1 (6 bases). Trimming shortened V by 3 bases and J by 7 bases, and 12 bases separated the two germline ends. The CDR3 sequence is 14 residues long. CDR3 DNA sequence: TGTGCCAGCAGTTTGGGGGCCCAGGGCGGGGAGCTGTTTTTT. Translating it yields CASSLGAQGGELFF.

This clone was found a few times. A much bigger clone sits one base away, suggesting this may be a read error. The V and J genes are TRBV29-1 and TRBJ2-7, with 7 bases aligning to TRBD2. Germline CDR1 is SQVTM and CDR2 is ANQGSEA. The CDR3 runs 12 residues. With 7 bases clipped from V and 2 bases from J, the junction kept 5 bases outside the gene matches. CDR3: CSALAVPYEQYF. The DNA of the CDR3 is TGCAGCGCCCTAGCGGTGCCCTACGAGCAGTACTTC.

This clone was detected many times. A read error is possible here, since a much larger clone lies one base away. This specimen includes other DNA sequences encoding the same CDR3. This rearrangement joins TRBV12-3 or TRBV12-4 to TRBJ1-4; 8 bases match TRBD1. J gave up 5 bases and V 10 bases, and 9 bases lay outside the gene matches. CDR3 length: 14 amino acids. The CDR3 coding sequence is TGTGCCAACAGAGAGCGGACAGGGAATGAAAAACTGTTTTTT. Translation: CANRERTGNEKLFF.

This clone was observed many times. The chain combines TRBV27 with TRBJ2-5; 11 bases match TRBD1. Germline CDR1 MNHEY, CDR2 SMNVEV (reference sequence). CDR3 length: 17 residues. J was trimmed by 4 bases and V by 5 bases; bases with no gene match: 12. DNA for the CDR3: TGTGCCAGCAGTAGCAGCTCCGGGACAGGGGGGCGAGAGACCCAGTACTTC. Translated: CASSSSSGTGGRETQYF.

A word on this clone: A read error may be the cause here, since a much bigger clone is one base away. V and J are TRBV24-1 and TRBJ2-5, with D unclear. The germline V and J ends were trimmed by 1 base and 5 bases, with 4 bases remaining between them. Germline V gene data show CDR1 as KGHDR and CDR2 as SFDVKD. The CDR3 extends over 12 amino acids. CDR3 DNA sequence: TGTGCCACCAGTGATTTTCGGGAGACCCAGTACTTC. This sequence encodes CATSDFRETQYF.

This clone came up a few times. This clone may be a read error of a much larger clone one base away. The chain uses TRBV5-1 and TRBJ2-5; no clear D gene. Trimming pared 0 bases from V and 4 bases from J, leaving 10 bases between. Germline CDR1 reads SGHRS; CDR2 reads YFSETQ. The CDR3 loop spans 14 amino acids. CDR3 sequence: CASSLVAALETQYF. The CDR3 nucleotides are TGCGCCAGCAGCTTGGTGGCAGCCCTAGAGACCCAGTACTTC.

Regarding this clone: This sequence may be a read error, since a much larger clone differs from it by one base. No conserved phenylalanine or tryptophan ends this CDR3, so it is likely a read error. The chain carries TRBV7-2 and TRBJ2-5; unclear D gene. In germline, CDR1 is SGHTA, CDR2 FQGNSA. V lost 5 bases and J 5 bases, leaving 12 bases between the germline ends. The length of the CDR3 is 13 residues. CDR3 in DNA: TGTGCCAGCAGCATAACCTCGTGGGAGACCCAGTACCTC. Its translation: CASSITSWETQYL.

In its sample, this clone was seen many times. The chain uses TRBV27 and TRBJ1-2; D uncertain. The CDR3 is 12 residues long. The V end lost 5 bases, the J end lost 1 base, and 5 bases lay between the germline ends. The germline CDR1 and CDR2 sequences are MNHEY and SMNVEV (reference sequence). CDR3 sequence reads: CASSGYNYGYTF. The CDR3 DNA is TGTGCCAGCAGTGGGTATAACTATGGCTACACCTTC.

The rearrangement joins TRBV7-8 to TRBJ2-7; 8 nucleotides match TRBD1. The V gene end was trimmed by 1 base and the J gene end by 2 bases; junction bases not matched to a gene: 10. This CDR3 contains 17 residues. Germline V gives CDR1 SGHVS, CDR2 FQNEAQ. As DNA, the CDR3 is TGTGCCAGCAGCTTAGGCGCACAGGGGGGAACACCCTACGAGCAGTACTTC. Translating gives CASSLGAQGGTPYEQYF.

The V gene is TRBV18, the J gene TRBJ2-7, with D tentatively TRBD2 (6 bases). Trimming shortened V by 7 bases and J by 5 bases, and 15 bases separated the two germline ends. Per the germline V gene, CDR1 is KGHSH and CDR2 is LQKENI. This CDR3 region has 13 residues. The CDR3 sequence: CASLRGRMDEQYF. The DNA for the CDR3 is TGTGCCAGCTTGCGGGGTCGGATGGACGAGCAGTACTTC.

About this clone itself: Since a much larger clone is just one base distant, this may be a read error. The chain combines TRBV5-1 with TRBJ2-2, with D maybe TRBD2 (6 bases). Trimming shortened V by 0 bases and J by 7 bases, and 16 bases separated the two germline ends. This CDR3 is built from 16 residues. Germline values: CDR1 SGHRS, CDR2 YFSETQ. CDR3 protein: CASSLASPIAVGELFF. CDR3 in DNA: TGCGCCAGCAGCTTGGCCTCACCAATAGCGGTCGGGGAGCTGTTTTTT.

This clone was seen at least ten times. The chain carries TRBV5-8 and TRBJ1-3; D ambiguous. The CDR3 sequence is 15 residues long. Deletions cut 2 bases from V and 0 bases from J, with 9 bases between. Looked up from germline, CDR1 is SGHTS and CDR2 is YDEGEE. The CDR3 loop is CASSFAASSGNTIYF. The CDR3 coding sequence is TGTGCCAGCAGCTTCGCGGCATCCTCTGGAAACACCATATATTTT.

This clone was counted many times. V gene TRBV15 combines with J gene TRBJ2-1, with D perhaps being TRBD1 or TRBD2 (6 bases each). This CDR3 comprises 14 residues. V lost 0 bases and J 8 bases, leaving 11 bases between the germline ends. Germline V gives CDR1 LNHNV, CDR2 YYDKDF (reference sequence). CDR3 sequence (DNA): TGTGCCACCAGCAGAGAAGGGGGGCGCGATGAGCAGTTCTTC. It specifies CATSREGGRDEQFF.

The CDR3 region is CASSLPFGVGYYYNEQFF. CDR3 nucleotides: TGTGCCAGCAGCCTACCCTTCGGGGTGGGTTACTACTACAATGAGCAGTTCTTC. The chain carries TRBV11-1 and TRBJ2-1; D may be TRBD2 (5 bases). The CDR3 runs to 18 residues. Trimming took 5 bases from V and 3 from J, leaving 23 bases between them. CDR1 is SGHAT, CDR2 FQDESV, per germline (reference sequence).

In its sample, this clone was seen many times. The chain employs TRBV6-2 or TRBV6-3 and TRBJ2-7; TRBD1 matches at 9 bases. CDR1 and CDR2 from the germline V gene are MNHEY and SVGEGT. This CDR3 is 16 amino acids long. V lost 0 bases and J lost 5; bases outside the gene matches: 8. CDR3 sequence: CASSYSTPGQGNEQYF. CDR3 coding DNA: TGTGCCAGCAGTTACTCCACCCCGGGACAGGGAAACGAGCAGTACTTC.

This clone showed up many times. The chain is built from TRBV19 and TRBJ1-2; D gene ambiguous. Trimming shortened V by 7 bases and J by 3 bases, and 15 bases separated the two germline ends. The CDR3 runs to 14 residues. Germline V gene sequence: CDR1 LNHDA, CDR2 SQIVND (reference sequence). Here the CDR3 DNA reads TGTGCCAGTACTCAAACGGGAAACGACTATGGCTACACCTTC. Amino acids: CASTQTGNDYGYTF.

By proportion, this clone is medium-sized. The J gene is TRBJ1-2, the V gene TRBV28, with no clear D. The CDR3 is made up of 12 amino acids. CDR1 is MDHEN and CDR2 is SYDVKM in the germline V gene. Trimming took off 2 bases at V and 4 bases at J, with 5 bases between the two ends. The CDR3 DNA reads TGTGCCAGCAGTTTAGGCACCTATGGCTACACCTTC. It encodes CASSLGTYGYTF.

Regarding this clone: One end of the junction fails to match germline, which may point to a read error. The identical CDR3 is also encoded by other nucleotide sequences in the sample. The J gene is TRBJ1-1, the V gene TRBV14; 9 bases match TRBD1. There are 15 residues in the CDR3. CDR1 and CDR2 from the germline V gene are SGHDN and FVKESK. The CDR3 spells CASSFTTGGFTEAFF. The CDR3 DNA sequence: TGTGCCAGCAGCTTTACGACAGGGGGGTTCACTGAAGCCTTCTTT.

This chain connects TRBV6-9 to TRBJ2-7, with D possibly matching TRBD1 (5 bases). This CDR3 has 16 amino acids. V was pared by 2 bases and J by 1 base, with 15 bases between. Germline values: CDR1 MNHGY, CDR2 SVAAGI. This CDR3 reads CASSYLGQLPSYEQYF. The CDR3 DNA reads as TGTGCCAGCAGTTATCTCGGACAACTGCCATCCTACGAGCAGTACTTC.

There are many counts of this clone. This rearrangement joins TRBV7-8 to TRBJ2-7, with D perhaps matching TRBD2 (6 bases). The CDR3 has 16 amino acids. The V gene lost 4 bases and the J gene lost 5 bases, with 21 bases spanning the gap. In germline, CDR1 is SGHVS, CDR2 FQNEAQ. CDR3: CASSSPGGVGAHEQYF. CDR3 sequence (DNA): TGTGCCAGCAGCTCCCCCGGGGGAGTAGGTGCCCACGAGCAGTACTTC.

This clone came up a few times. The chain recombines TRBV5-4 with TRBJ2-5, with 12 bases lining up with TRBD2. The CDR3 totals 15 residues. CDR1 is SGHNT and CDR2 is YYREEE in the germline V gene (reference sequence). J was trimmed by 4 bases and V by 4 bases; bases with no gene match: 5. The CDR3 spells CASSPQLAGGETQYF. The CDR3 DNA sequence: TGTGCCAGCAGCCCCCAACTAGCGGGGGGAGAGACCCAGTACTTC.

This clone was recorded a few times. A much larger clone sits a single nucleotide away, making a read error possible. The chain has TRBV6-1 and TRBJ1-2, with D possibly matching TRBD1 (5 bases). V lost 6 bases to trimming and J lost 4 bases, with 15 bases between them. The CDR3 consists of 14 residues. Germline-derived CDR1 and CDR2 are MNHNS and SASEGT. CDR3 region: CASSKTRTSYGYTF. CDR3 coding DNA: TGTGCCAGCAGCAAAACCAGGACATCCTATGGCTACACCTTC.

This clone was recorded many times. The genes are TRBV27 and TRBJ2-5, with unresolved D. V gave up 4 bases and J gave up 10 bases, with 13 bases separating them. Germline-derived CDR1 and CDR2 are MNHEY and SMNVEV (reference sequence). The CDR3 extends over 12 amino acids. The CDR3 DNA reads as TGTGCCAGCAGTTCCGCCATGGGGATCCAGTACTTC. This gives the protein CASSSAMGIQYF.

At least ten counts were recorded for this clone. This chain connects TRBV28 to TRBJ2-3; D not resolved. The CDR3 is 12 amino acids. Trimming shortened V by 6 bases and J by 3 bases, and 7 bases separated the two germline ends. Germline loops: CDR1 MDHEN, CDR2 SYDVKM. The CDR3 is CASSTTTDTQYF. The CDR3 DNA is TGTGCCAGCAGCACTACTACAGATACGCAGTATTTT.

Remarks on this clone: Being one base from a much bigger clone, this may be a read error. The V gene is TRBV19, the J gene TRBJ2-1; the match to TRBD2 covers 8 bases. The CDR3 runs to 13 residues. Trimming cost V 7 bases and J 6 bases; bases outside gene matches: 5. CDR1 and CDR2 from the germline V gene are LNHDA and SQIVND (reference sequence). The CDR3 bases are TGTGCCAGTATTACTAGCGGATCCAATGAGCAGTTCTTC. Protein sequence: CASITSGSNEQFF. The full variable domain, rest sourced from reference TRBV19 and TRBJ2-1, is DGGITQSPKYLFRKEGQNVTLSCEQNLNHDAMYWYRQDPGQGLRLIYYSQIVNDFQKGDIAEGYSVSREKKESFPLTVTSAQKNPTAFYLCASITSGSNEQFFGPGTRLTVL.

This clone was found a few times. The chain uses TRBV4-1 and TRBJ2-1; 10 bases match TRBD2. Germline values: CDR1 MGHRA, CDR2 YSYEKL. Germline trimming cut 0 bases from V and 1 base from J; bases unmatched to any gene: 9. This CDR3 is built from 19 residues. The chain's CDR3 is CASSQDHPGAGGSYNEQFF. The DNA for the CDR3 is TGCGCCAGCAGCCAAGATCACCCCGGAGCGGGAGGGTCCTACAATGAGCAGTTCTTC.